This TCR beta chain was found in a study of T-cell memory formation after mild COVID-19. 5'RACE with constant-segment primers yielded barcoded, UMI-tagged TCR alpha and TCR beta cDNA libraries. Each CDR3 protein is one row after TCRdb ran MiXCR on the 5' RACE reads. Of approximately 82,000 distinct CDR3 sequences detected, roughly 13% appear once; the ten largest clones hold about 40%. Only a few counts were recorded for this clonotype. Its antigen is unidentified. V lost 5 bases and J lost 9; bases outside the gene matches: 10. The germline V gene has CDR1 MNHNY and CDR2 SVGAGI (reference sequence). The CDR3 sequence is 16 residues long. Study findings and constraints: CD4+ contracting clones were mainly CM and EM; CD8+ ones, EMRA. Researchers could not confirm that second-wave clones peaking on day 37 targeted SARS-CoV-2.

The origin of this receptor is a man between 18 and 29 years old who had mild COVID-19 (a few samples of this study predate the infection). Cell type and time point are not known. The sequencing input was PBMCs or a T cell subset sorted from them (not recorded which). The rearrangement uses TRBV6-6 and TRBJ1-6; the match to TRBD1 covers 10 bases. The CDR3 sequence: CASSQTGGYEGSPLHF. The CDR3 DNA reads TGTGCCAGCAGTCAGACAGGGGGCTATGAGGGTTCACCCCTCCACTTT.